This is a list of T cell receptor beta chains from one sample in a study of shared clonotypes between healthy human individuals. TCRdb's copy holds only in-frame clones and misses some; the assay was immunoSEQ multiplex PCR. This repertoire shows 1 million to 1.3 million clones, roughly 74% found once; its top ten account for roughly 0.65%. Source material: memory CD4+ T cells from PBMCs. The receptors shown here come from a man aged 18 to 29 in good health. Some clones in this sample may be carry-over from other donors' samples. CDR3s include the opening cysteine and the closing phenylalanine or tryptophan. Fields, in order: D gene, clone size, J gene, V gene, CDR3 protein, CDR3 DNA. The D gene is left open where the match is weak. Size tells how often a clone was seen (once, few, many) or the class of an expanded clone, and some rows leave it out.

>-|-|TRBJ2-7|TRBV6-8
CASSYPTGLSYEQYF
TGTGCCAGCAGTTACCCGACAGGACTCTCCTACGAGCAGTACTTC
>TRBD1|-|TRBJ2-2|TRBV9
CASSPIGQGTGGELFF
TGTGCCAGCAGCCCAATCGGACAGGGGACGGGCGGGGAGCTGTTTTTT
>TRBD2|few|TRBJ2-3|TRBV5-1
CASSLRLAGDTQYF
TGCGCCAGCAGCTTGCGCCTAGCGGGAGATACGCAGTATTTT
>-|-|TRBJ2-6|TRBV15
CATSRDLPPGANVLTF
TGTGCCACCAGCAGAGATCTCCCGCCTGGGGCCAACGTCCTGACTTTC
>-|-|TRBJ2-7|TRBV18
CASSRTGTAYGEQYF
TGTGCCAGCTCACGGACCGGGACTGCCTATGGCGAGCAGTACTTC
>-|-|TRBJ1-3|TRBV13
CASSSRTSGGVFGNTIYF
TGTGCCAGCAGCTCCCGGACATCGGGCGGGGTTTTTGGAAACACCATATATTTT
>-|once|TRBJ1-1|TRBV29-1
CSGQASGTEAFF
TGCAGCGGACAGGCTTCGGGGACTGAAGCTTTCTTT
>-|-|TRBJ2-2|TRBV6-4
CASSDSTNTGELFF
TGTGCCAGCAGTGACAGTACGAACACCGGGGAGCTGTTTTTT
>-|-|TRBJ1-5|TRBV27
CASSKVRQYNQPQHF
TGTGCCAGCAGTAAGGTGAGGCAGTACAATCAGCCCCAGCATTTT
>-|-|TRBJ2-7|TRBV7-2
CASSFEGPTLEQYF
TGTGCCAGCAGCTTCGAGGGACCCACCCTCGAGCAGTACTTC
>-|-|TRBJ2-6|TRBV7-3
CASSPGGANVLTF
TGTGCCAGCAGCCCGGGTGGGGCCAACGTCCTGACTTTC
>TRBD2|-|TRBJ2-1|TRBV19
CASRTSGTYNEQFF
TGTGCCAGTAGGACTAGCGGAACCTACAATGAGCAGTTCTTC
>-|-|TRBJ1-2|TRBV5-6
CASSLAIRRRIYGYTF
TGTGCCAGCAGCTTGGCCATTCGAAGACGGATATATGGCTACACCTTC
>TRBD2|-|TRBJ2-2|TRBV6-4
CASSAGLAGSGELFF
TGTGCCAGCAGTGCGGGACTAGCGGGATCGGGGGAGCTGTTTTTT
>TRBD1|-|TRBJ2-7|TRBV19
CATSRAPGQNYEQYF
TGTGCCACCTCCAGGGCACCGGGACAGAACTACGAGCAGTACTTC
>TRBD1|-|TRBJ2-7|TRBV7-2
CASSRRTGWYYEQYF
TGTGCCAGCAGCCGACGGACAGGGTGGTACTACGAGCAGTACTTC
>-|-|TRBJ2-7|TRBV10-3
CAISVGGYEQYF
TGTGCCATCAGTGTAGGCGGCTACGAGCAGTACTTC
>-|-|TRBJ2-7|TRBV2
CASSVPLTPYEQYF
TGTGCCAGCAGTGTCCCCCTAACCCCCTACGAGCAGTACTTC
>-|-|TRBJ1-2|TRBV25-1
CASTLGSGGNYGYTF
TGTGCCAGCACCTTAGGTTCCGGGGGTAACTATGGCTACACCTTC
>TRBD2|-|TRBJ2-3|TRBV4-3
CASSQVRTSGGGTQYF
TGCGCCAGCAGCCAAGTCAGGACTAGCGGAGGAGGTACGCAGTATTTT
>-|-|TRBJ1-1|TRBV19
CASSIEEGTEAFF
TGTGCCAGTAGTATAGAGGAGGGGACTGAAGCTTTCTTT
>-|-|TRBJ2-1|TRBV5-1
CASSLPLPSNEQFF
TGCGCCAGCAGCCTCCCCCTCCCTAGCAATGAGCAGTTCTTC
>-|-|TRBJ2-3|TRBV9
CASSVGGRTDTQYF
TGTGCCAGCAGCGTGGGGGGCAGGACAGATACGCAGTATTTT
>-|-|TRBJ1-1|TRBV7-9
CASSFSYGTLIF
TGTGCCAGCAGCTTCAGTTATGGGACCTTAATTTTT
>TRBD1|-|TRBJ1-4|TRBV7-9
CASSLVGDSEKLFF
TGTGCCAGCAGCTTAGTGGGGGACAGTGAAAAACTGTTTTTT
>-|-|TRBJ2-3|TRBV5-1
CASSYEIVGTDTQYF
TGCGCCAGCAGCTATGAAATAGTGGGCACAGATACGCAGTATTTT
>TRBD1|-|TRBJ2-2|TRBV5-1
CASSSEGQGAGELFF
TGCGCCAGCAGCTCAGAGGGACAGGGGGCCGGGGAGCTGTTTTTT
>-|-|TRBJ2-7|TRBV6-5
CASRRGSEKQYF
TGTGCCAGCCGCCGGGGGTCGGAAAAGCAGTACTTC
>TRBD1|-|TRBJ1-2|TRBV25-1
CASSAPGQEGYTF
TGTGCCAGCAGTGCCCCGGGACAGGAAGGCTACACCTTC
>-|-|TRBJ2-7|TRBV28
CASLLGRGYEQYF
TGTGCCAGCCTATTAGGGAGGGGGTACGAGCAGTACTTC
>TRBD1|-|TRBJ1-5|TRBV5-1
CASSETGGGNQPQHF
TGCGCCAGCAGCGAAACAGGGGGAGGCAATCAGCCCCAGCATTTT
>-|-|TRBJ1-4|TRBV5-1
CASSLAGGYNEKLFF
TGCGCCAGCAGCTTGGCCGGGGGGTATAATGAAAAACTGTTTTTT
>-|-|TRBJ2-3|TRBV5-6
CASSLDADTQYF
TGTGCCAGCAGCTTGGATGCAGATACGCAGTATTTT
>TRBD2|-|TRBJ2-1|TRBV4-3
CASSQDLADHNEQFF
TGCGCCAGCAGCCAAGACCTAGCGGACCACAATGAGCAGTTCTTC
>TRBD2|-|TRBJ2-5|TRBV6-1
CASSVGLAGGQETQYF
TGTGCCAGCAGTGTGGGACTAGCGGGAGGCCAAGAGACCCAGTACTTC
>-|-|TRBJ1-4|TRBV4-1
CASSQEPFRTGDEKLFF
TGCGCCAGCAGCCAAGAACCTTTTCGGACGGGTGATGAAAAACTGTTTTTT
>-|-|TRBJ1-1|TRBV4-3
CASSPTVQTEAFF
TGCGCCAGCAGCCCCACGGTCCAAACTGAAGCTTTCTTT
>-|-|TRBJ1-3|TRBV6-5
CASSYWGGSGNTIYF
TGTGCCAGCAGTTACTGGGGGGGCTCTGGAAACACCATATATTTT
>-|-|TRBJ2-6|TRBV5-1
CASSPDSSVSGANVLTF
TGCGCCAGCAGCCCCGACAGTTCCGTCTCTGGGGCCAACGTCCTGACTTTC
>TRBD1|-|TRBJ1-2|TRBV11-2
CASSPSAGQIYGYTF
TGTGCCAGCAGCCCGTCTGCGGGACAGATCTATGGCTACACCTTC
>-|-|TRBJ1-4|TRBV18
CASSPEWGATNEKLFF
TGTGCCAGCTCACCGGAATGGGGGGCAACTAATGAAAAACTGTTTTTT
>-|few|TRBJ1-5|TRBV5-8
CASSLGTWSNQPQHF
TGTGCCAGCAGCTTGGGGACCTGGAGCAATCAGCCCCAGCATTTT
>-|-|TRBJ2-1|TRBV4-2
CASSQGTDEQFF
TGTGCCAGCAGCCAGGGGACGGATGAGCAGTTCTTC
>-|-|TRBJ2-7|TRBV5-8
CASSIYRVSSYEQYF
TGTGCCAGCAGCATCTACAGGGTAAGCTCCTACGAGCAGTACTTC
>-|-|TRBJ1-2|TRBV7-2
CASRLGPNYGYTF
TGTGCCAGCAGGTTAGGGCCCAACTATGGCTACACCTTC
>TRBD1|-|TRBJ2-1|TRBV7-9
CASSPRDREGVTYNEQFF
TGTGCCAGCAGCCCACGGGACAGGGAAGGGGTCACCTACAATGAGCAGTTCTTC
>-|once|TRBJ1-5|TRBV6-6
CASSYDRSQPQHF
TGTGCCAGCAGTTACGATCGGAGCCAGCCCCAGCATTTT
>-|-|TRBJ2-2|TRBV2
CASRLDGYTGELFF
TGTGCCAGCAGGTTGGACGGTTACACCGGGGAGCTGTTTTTT
>-|-|TRBJ1-5|TRBV18
CASSPGRSNQPQHF
TGTGCCAGCTCACCAGGCAGAAGCAATCAGCCCCAGCATTTT
>TRBD1|-|TRBJ2-3|TRBV12-5
CASGLWGTGEGADTQYF
TGTGCTAGTGGTTTGTGGGGGACAGGGGAAGGGGCAGATACGCAGTATTTT
>-|-|TRBJ2-7|TRBV2
CAQGSGVTYEQYF
TGTGCACAGGGAAGCGGGGTAACCTACGAGCAGTACTTC